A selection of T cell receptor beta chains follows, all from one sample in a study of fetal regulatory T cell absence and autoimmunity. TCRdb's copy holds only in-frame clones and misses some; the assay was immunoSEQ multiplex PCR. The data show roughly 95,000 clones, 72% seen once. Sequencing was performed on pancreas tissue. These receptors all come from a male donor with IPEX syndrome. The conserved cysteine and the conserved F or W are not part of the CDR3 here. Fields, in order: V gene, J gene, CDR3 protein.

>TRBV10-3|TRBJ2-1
ATSILAGAKF
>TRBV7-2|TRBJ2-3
ASSLTSGTDTQY
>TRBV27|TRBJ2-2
ASSLSGNTGELF
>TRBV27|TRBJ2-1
ASSLQSSYNEQF
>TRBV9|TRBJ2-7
ASSVGRGTSYEQY
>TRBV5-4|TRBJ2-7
ASSLDQAYEQY
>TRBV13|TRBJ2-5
ASSSGLARTETQY
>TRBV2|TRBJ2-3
ASSDWMGLTDTQY
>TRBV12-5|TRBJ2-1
ASGLAPYNEQF
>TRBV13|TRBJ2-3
ASSLGQATHTDTQY
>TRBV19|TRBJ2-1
ARGTKFYNEQF
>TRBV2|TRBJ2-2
ASRNLASGIDTGELF
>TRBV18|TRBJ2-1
ASSPGTSGPLFADEQF
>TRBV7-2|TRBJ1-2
ASSLDPGFRGYT
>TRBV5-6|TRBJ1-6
ASSLPGGAYNSPLH
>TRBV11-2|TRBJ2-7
ASSLGGLTYEQY
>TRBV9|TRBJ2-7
ASSVVSGANEQY
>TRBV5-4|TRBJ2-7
ASSLADSSYEQY
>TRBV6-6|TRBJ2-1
ASSLPWGTGEF
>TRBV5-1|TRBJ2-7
ASSLTGGYEQY
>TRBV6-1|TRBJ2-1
ASSEASPGIAYNEQF
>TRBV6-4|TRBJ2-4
ASSETSLD
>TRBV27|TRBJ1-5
ASSLTYSNQPQH
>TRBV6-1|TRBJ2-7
ASSEAYEQY
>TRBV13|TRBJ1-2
ASSPGLANYGYT
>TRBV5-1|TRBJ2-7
ASSPEGLTGGEQY
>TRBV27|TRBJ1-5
ASSLSGGRNQPQH
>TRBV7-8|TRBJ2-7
ASSLLAGSYEQY
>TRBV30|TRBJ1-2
AWSGDNYGYT
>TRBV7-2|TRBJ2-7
ASSLSGLAPYEQY
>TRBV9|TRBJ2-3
ASSGQGIPTDTQY
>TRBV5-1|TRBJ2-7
ASSLGNSAYEQY
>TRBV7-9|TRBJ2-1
ASRRLDTEQF
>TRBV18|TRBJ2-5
ASSPRSDQETQY
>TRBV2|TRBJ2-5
ASSETSGVEEETQY
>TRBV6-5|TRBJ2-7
ASSAPRTGAYEQY
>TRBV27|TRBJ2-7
ASSFSGTGYYEQY
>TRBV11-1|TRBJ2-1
ASSPRVAGYNEQF
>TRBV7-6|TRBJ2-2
ASSLEWTDTGELF
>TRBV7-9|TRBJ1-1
ASSSDSMNTEAF
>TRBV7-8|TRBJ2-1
ASSPLVSSYNEQF
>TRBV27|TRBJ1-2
ASSLSTGTYGYT
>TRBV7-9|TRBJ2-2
ASSARTGDTGELF
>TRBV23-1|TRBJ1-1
ASSYTEAF
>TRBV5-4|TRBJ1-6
ASSRGGGNSPLH
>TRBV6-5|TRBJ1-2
ASSATPRGNYGYT
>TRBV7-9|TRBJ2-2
ASSSGTTGELF
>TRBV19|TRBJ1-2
ASSRLTYGYT
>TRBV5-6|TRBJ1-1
ASSLPGQNTEAF
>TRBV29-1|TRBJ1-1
SVIPLNTEAF